The 19 T cell receptor beta chains below all came from one sample that was sequenced in a study of T cells in Graves' hyperthyroidism and ophthalmopathy. The CDR3 regions of TCR beta were amplified from RNA transcripts. A set of HTBI primers served as the primers for a first-round RT-PCR of the TCR CDR3. Each CDR3 protein gets one entry after TCRdb re-called the multiplex PCR reads with MiXCR. The sample has around 520,000 distinct CDR3 sequences; roughly 24% are singletons. The sequenced material came from blood. The origin of the receptors is a woman aged 25 to 39 with Graves' ophthalmopathy.

This clonotype appeared many times. The CDR3 region has the DNA TGTGCCAGCAGTGAATCCGGGACAGGGTGGTTCTATGGCTACACCTTC. Translating gives CASSESGTGWFYGYTF. The chain links TRBV6-1 to TRBJ1-2, with 9 bases that match TRBD1. The CDR3 has 16 residues. Germline CDR1 MNHNS, CDR2 SASEGT. With 2 bases clipped from V and 4 bases from J, the junction kept 8 bases outside the gene matches.

This clonotype has just one count. The chain couples TRBV18 to TRBJ1-5, with D maybe TRBD1 (5 bases). CDR3 length: 17 amino acids. Per germline, CDR1 KGHSH and CDR2 LQKENI. V dropped 3 bases and J dropped 0 bases, with 15 bases sitting between them. The CDR3 sequence is CASSPETVLNSNQPQHF. In DNA form, the CDR3 reads TGTGCCAGCTCACCTGAGACAGTCCTTAATAGCAATCAGCCCCAGCATTTT.

Many counts were recorded for this clonotype. This sequence joins TRBV30 and TRBJ1-1; tentative D call: TRBD1 (5 bases). V was trimmed by 7 bases and J by 3 bases, leaving 9 bases between them. The CDR3 length is 11 residues. Germline-derived CDR1 and CDR2 are GTSNPN and SVGIG (reference sequence). The CDR3 reads CALYRYTEAFF. CDR3 bases: TGTGCCTTGTACAGGTACACTGAAGCTTTCTTT.

This clonotype was picked up many times. The V gene is TRBV12-3 or TRBV12-4, the J gene TRBJ2-7, with TRBD1 as a possible D gene (6 bases). The germline V and J ends were trimmed by 3 bases and 0 bases, with 24 bases remaining between them. CDR3 length: 19 amino acids. The CDR3 is CASSFRVRGTPRNSYEQYF. The CDR3 DNA follows: TGTGCCAGCAGTTTTAGGGTCAGGGGAACACCGCGAAACTCCTACGAGCAGTACTTC.

Turning to this clonotype: The CDR3 end shows no conserved phenylalanine or tryptophan, and so a read error is likely. V is TRBV28 and J is TRBJ1-5, with D tentatively TRBD1 (6 bases). Germline V CDR1 and CDR2: MDHEN, SYDVKM. V lost 5 bases, J lost 3 bases, and 17 bases lay in between. The CDR3 has 16 residues. In DNA form, the CDR3 reads TGTGCCAGCAGTGCCCTCCCAGGACAGTACAATCAGCCCCAGCATGTT. Its protein product is CASSALPGQYNQPQHV.

This clonotype was seen a few times. The CDR3 sequence: CASSKNSPLHF. CDR3 bases: TGTGCCAGCAGTAAAAATTCACCCCTCCACTTT. J is TRBJ1-6 and V is TRBV2, with D unresolved. Germline CDR1 reads SNHLY; CDR2 reads FYNNEI. V shed 5 bases and J shed 7 bases, with 3 bases lying between them. The CDR3 runs 11 residues.

With respect to this clonotype: An end of the junction does not agree with germline; a read error may underlie this. The chain has TRBV6-2 or TRBV6-3 and TRBJ2-4; weak D call: TRBD2 (5 bases). The CDR3 extends over 12 amino acids. The germline gives CDR1 MNHEY, CDR2 SVGEGT. The CDR3 is CASSYGGNIKYF. The CDR3, as DNA: TGTGCCAGCAGTTATGGAGGAAACATTAAGTACTTC.

This clonotype appeared many times. A junction boundary mismatches the germline segment, possibly from a read error. This chain uses TRBV20-1 with TRBJ1-2; D is undetermined. Germline CDR1 is DFQATT and CDR2 is SNEGSKA (reference sequence). This CDR3 has 13 amino acids. The CDR3 reads CSARVVHPDGYTF. As DNA, the CDR3 is TGCAGTGCGAGAGTCGTGCACCCCGATGGCTACACCTTC.

V usage is TRBV7-6 and J usage is TRBJ2-5; perhaps TRBD1 as D (5 bases). The CDR3 consists of 14 residues. The germline CDR1 and CDR2 sequences are SGHVS and FNYEAQ. V lost 4 bases, J lost 5 bases, and 14 bases lay in between. CDR3 loop: CASSCCRVMETQYF. The CDR3 DNA reads as TGTGCCAGCAGCTGTTGCAGGGTAATGGAGACCCAGTACTTC.

This clonotype has more than one count but fewer than ten. This sequence may be a read error, since a much larger clone differs from it by one base. J is TRBJ2-2 and V is TRBV19; the D gene could be TRBD1 or TRBD2 (5 bases each). The CDR3 runs 16 residues. Germline assignment: CDR1 LNHDA and CDR2 SQIVND (reference sequence). DNA of the CDR3: TGTGCCAGTAGTATAGGGCAGACAGAGAACACCGGGGAGCTGTGTTTT. Its protein product is CASSIGQTENTGELCF.

This clonotype came up a few times. The gene calls are TRBV2 and TRBJ1-3; D gene uncertain. CDR1 and CDR2 from the germline V gene are SNHLY and FYNNEI. Trimming removed 7 bases at V and 4 bases at J, with 20 bases between. The CDR3 covers 16 residues. The CDR3 DNA sequence: TGTGCCAGCATCCGACCTTCCCGGCAGGTCGGAAACACCATATATTTT. Its protein is CASIRPSRQVGNTIYF.

Ten or more counts support this clonotype. The chain carries TRBV7-9 and TRBJ1-5; TRBD1 matches 8 bases. Germline-derived CDR1 and CDR2 are SEHNR and FQNEAQ (reference sequence). The junction had 10 bases not matched to a gene; V was cut back by 5 bases and J by 7 bases. The CDR3 covers 15 residues. The CDR3 protein is CASSRNGQGGQPQHF. The CDR3 DNA reads as TGTGCCAGCAGCCGAAATGGACAGGGCGGGCAGCCCCAGCATTTT.

This rearrangement joins TRBV5-1 to TRBJ1-5; tentative D call: TRBD1 (6 bases). The CDR3 is 14 residues long. The ends were cut back, 4 bases at V and 7 bases at J, with 15 bases in the middle. From germline, CDR1 is SGHRS and CDR2 YFSETQ. For the CDR3, the DNA is TGCGCCAGCAGCGAACAGGGTTGGGGACAGCCCCAGCATTTT. Its translation is CASSEQGWGQPQHF.

The sample holds many counts of this clonotype. The V and J genes are TRBV6-2 or TRBV6-3 and TRBJ1-2; TRBD1 matches at 7 bases. Trimming at V came to 5 bases and at J to 3 bases, leaving 6 bases not matched to a gene. The CDR3 runs to 14 residues. Per germline, CDR1 MNHEY and CDR2 SVGEGT. The CDR3 nucleotides are TGTGCCAGCAGTGGACCCGGGACAGACTATGGCTACACCTTC. This gives the protein CASSGPGTDYGYTF.

This clonotype came up a few times. The J gene is TRBJ2-5, the V gene TRBV24-1; D may be TRBD1 or TRBD2 (5 bases each). The V end lost 4 bases, the J end lost 5 bases, and 13 bases lay between the germline ends. This CDR3 has 14 amino acids. Germline loops: CDR1 KGHDR, CDR2 SFDVKD. This CDR3 reads CATSEGQGAETQYF. The CDR3 region has the DNA TGTGCCACCAGTGAGGGGCAGGGAGCGGAGACCCAGTACTTC.

This clonotype was detected only a few times. DNA for the CDR3: TGTGCCAGCAGCACCGGACTAGCGGGGTTCACAGATACGCAGTATTTT. Protein: CASSTGLAGFTDTQYF. The V and J genes are TRBV11-2 and TRBJ2-3; 12 nucleotides agree with TRBD2. CDR1 and CDR2 (germline): SGHAT, FQNNGV. Trimming took 5 bases from V and 2 from J; bases not matched to a gene: 5. CDR3 length: 16 residues.

This clonotype was seen many times. This chain connects TRBV2 to TRBJ1-2; 7 nucleotides line up with TRBD1. V was pared by 2 bases and J by 4 bases, with 7 bases of the junction left unmatched. This CDR3 is 15 amino acids long. CDR1 and CDR2 (germline): SNHLY, FYNNEI. As DNA, the CDR3 is TGTGCCAGCAGTGAATTGGAGGGACAGATCTATGGCTACACCTTC. Translating gives CASSELEGQIYGYTF.

This clonotype was observed at least ten times. The V and J genes are TRBV7-3 and TRBJ2-3, with D maybe TRBD2 (6 bases). The CDR3 length is 15 residues. Looked up from germline, CDR1 is SGHTA and CDR2 is FQGTGA. Trimming cost V 1 base and J 0 bases, with 8 bases left between them. CDR3 coding DNA: TGTGCCAGCAGCTTAATGGGGGGAAGCACAGATACGCAGTATTTT. Amino acids: CASSLMGGSTDTQYF.

This clonotype appeared a few times. CDR3: CASSVGGRDSDEAFF. The CDR3 DNA is TGTGCCAGCAGCGTAGGGGGCAGGGATAGTGATGAAGCTTTCTTT. The chain combines TRBV9 with TRBJ1-1; D may be TRBD1 (5 bases). The CDR3 runs 15 residues. Germline values: CDR1 SGDLS, CDR2 YYNGEE. V was trimmed by 0 bases and J by 7 bases, leaving 16 bases between them.